A selection of T cell receptor beta chains follows, all from one sample in a study of vaccination effects on CD4 cells after COVID-19. Their antigen targets remain unknown. Repertoires were generated with immunoSEQ multiplex PCR, while TCRdb's copy carries only in-frame clones and drops some. The table records about 59,000 clones, 60% to 80% of them present only once. Material: CD4+ T cells from PBMCs cultured with HCoV-OC43 spike peptides, obtained after COVID-19 vaccination. Every receptor here comes from a human donor who received a COVID-19 vaccine. CDR3s include the opening cysteine and the closing phenylalanine or tryptophan. A D gene is named only where the DNA matches it firmly. The size field is filled for only some rows; it gives once, few, many or a size class.

J gene | clone size | D gene | V gene | CDR3 DNA | CDR3 protein
TRBJ2-3 | - | - | TRBV7-8 | TGTGCCAGCAGCCCGCAGGGTTGGGCAGATACGCAGTATTTT | CASSPQGWADTQYF
TRBJ1-6 | few | TRBD1 | TRBV7-9 | TGTGCCAGCAGCCCCCAGGGGGACAATTCACCCCTCCACTTT | CASSPQGDNSPLHF
TRBJ1-2 | once | - | TRBV15 | TGTGCCACCAGCAGAGGCCAAGGATTTCGAGAGGGCTACACCTTC | CATSRGQGFREGYTF
TRBJ1-6 | - | - | TRBV18 | TGTGCCAGCTCACCAAGGATGGCAGAAGGGAATTCACCCCTCCACTTT | CASSPRMAEGNSPLHF
TRBJ2-5 | - | - | TRBV6-2/TRBV6-3 | TGTGCCAGCAGTTACCGGGACATAAAAGAGACCCAGTACTTC | CASSYRDIKETQYF
TRBJ2-3 | - | - | TRBV2 | TGTGCCAGCAGAGCTAGCACAGATACGCAGTATTTT | CASRASTDTQYF
TRBJ1-6 | few | - | TRBV5-4 | TGTGCCAGCAGCTTGGGACAGCTGAAAAGTTCACCCCTCCACTTT | CASSLGQLKSSPLHF
TRBJ2-1 | - | - | TRBV9 | TGTGCCAGCAGCGTAGCTAGGGGGACGAGGAATGAGCAGTTCTTC | CASSVARGTRNEQFF
TRBJ2-2 | - | TRBD2 | TRBV7-2 | TGTGCCAGCAGCCCCCAGACTAGCGGGGGGGGAAACACCGGGGAGCTGTTTTTT | CASSPQTSGGGNTGELFF
TRBJ1-6 | - | - | TRBV20-1 | TGCAGTGCTAGTGTACAGGGTGATTCACCCCTCCACTTT | CSASVQGDSPLHF
TRBJ2-5 | - | - | TRBV2 | TGTGCCAGCAGTGAAGAGGAAGGATATCAAGAGACCCAGTACTTC | CASSEEEGYQETQYF
TRBJ2-1 | - | - | TRBV27 | TGTGCCAGCAGCCCGAGGGGCGGCTCCTACAATGAGCAGTTCTTC | CASSPRGGSYNEQFF
TRBJ2-2 | - | TRBD1 | TRBV3-1/TRBV3-2 | TGTGCCAGCAGCTCAGGACAGGGGAGGACCGGGGAGCTGTTTTTT | CASSSGQGRTGELFF
TRBJ2-1 | once | TRBD2 | TRBV6-2/TRBV6-3 | TGTGCCAGCAGTTATGTAGGCGGGGGGGCATCCTACAATGAGCAGTTCTTC | CASSYVGGGASYNEQFF
TRBJ1-5 | - | TRBD1 | TRBV6-5 | TGTGCCAGCGAAGGTGCAGGGGGGCGACAGCCCCAGCATTTT | CASEGAGGRQPQHF
TRBJ1-2 | - | - | TRBV7-8 | TGTGCCAGCAGCGCGAGGGCCCAAGTTGGTGGCTACACCTTC | CASSARAQVGGYTF
TRBJ2-2 | - | - | TRBV24-1 | TGTGCCACCAGTGATCCCCCGGGGGGCGGATACACCGGGGAGCTGTTTTTT | CATSDPPGGGYTGELFF
TRBJ2-4 | - | - | TRBV3-1/TRBV3-2 | TGTGCCAGCAGCCTGAGTCAGGGGGCCAAAAACATTCAGTACTTC | CASSLSQGAKNIQYF
TRBJ2-1 | - | - | TRBV7-2 | TGTGCCAGCAGTCTCCTGAGGGGCTCCTACAATGAGCAGTTCTTC | CASSLLRGSYNEQFF
TRBJ1-3 | - | - | TRBV27 | TGTGCCAGCAGCCGAAATCCTGGCTCTGGAAACACCATATATTTT | CASSRNPGSGNTIYF
TRBJ1-1 | few | - | TRBV6-4 | TGTGCCAGCAGTGATGGGATACAGGGAACAACCACTGAAGCTTTCTTT | CASSDGIQGTTTEAFF
TRBJ1-6 | - | - | TRBV19 | TGTGCCAGTAGTATTCGGCGCGGGGGCGCGAATTCACCCCTCCACTTT | CASSIRRGGANSPLHF
TRBJ1-3 | few | TRBD1 | TRBV10-2 | TGCGCCAGCAGTGACAGGGGGAACACCATATATTTT | CASSDRGNTIYF
TRBJ2-3 | - | - | TRBV3-1/TRBV3-2 | TGTGCCAGCAGCCATCGGGGCGGGGGCACAGATACGCAGTATTTT | CASSHRGGGTDTQYF
TRBJ2-2 | - | - | TRBV7-3 | TGTGCCAGCAGCTTACTCGACACGAACACCGGGGAGCTGTTTTTT | CASSLLDTNTGELFF
TRBJ2-3 | - | TRBD2 | TRBV14 | TGTGCCAGCAGCCAGAGCGGGGGGGCCGGGTATACGCAGTATTTT | CASSQSGGAGYTQYF
TRBJ1-2 | - | TRBD1 | TRBV5-6 | TGTGCCAGCAGCCGACAGGCCGGGACAGGGTGGGGCTACACCTTC | CASSRQAGTGWGYTF